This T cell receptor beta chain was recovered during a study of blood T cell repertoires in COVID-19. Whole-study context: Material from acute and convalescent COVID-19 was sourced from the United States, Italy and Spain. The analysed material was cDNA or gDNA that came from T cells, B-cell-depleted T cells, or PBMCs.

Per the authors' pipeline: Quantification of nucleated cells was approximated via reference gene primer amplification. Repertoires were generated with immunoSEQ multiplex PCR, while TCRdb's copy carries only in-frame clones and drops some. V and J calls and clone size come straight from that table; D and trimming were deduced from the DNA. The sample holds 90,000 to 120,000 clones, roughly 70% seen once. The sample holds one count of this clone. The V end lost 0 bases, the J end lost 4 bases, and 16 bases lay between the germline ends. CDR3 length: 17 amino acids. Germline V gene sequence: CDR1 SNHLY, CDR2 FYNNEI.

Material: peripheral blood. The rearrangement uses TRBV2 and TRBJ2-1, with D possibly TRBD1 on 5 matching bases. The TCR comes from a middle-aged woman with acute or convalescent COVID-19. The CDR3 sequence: CASSEAGTGRAYNEQFF. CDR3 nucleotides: TGTGCCAGCAGTGAAGCGGGAACAGGAAGGGCTTACAATGAGCAGTTCTTC.